This T cell receptor beta chain was identified during a study of control samples from healthy donors and cancer patients. The repertoire was sequenced with immunoSEQ multiplex PCR; TCRdb's copy has only in-frame clones and lacks some. The data contain roughly 130,000 clones, just under 95% of them singletons. This CDR3 region has 16 residues. Trimming left V 1 base short and J 8 bases short, with 20 bases between. CDR1 and CDR2 from the germline V gene are SEHNR and FQNEAQ (reference sequence). The sequenced material came from blood. The source is a man younger than 45 in good health. This chain uses TRBV7-9 with TRBJ1-2; TRBD1 might be the D (6 bases). The CDR3 spells CASSLVVSGGHRGYTF. The CDR3 DNA sequence: TGTGCCAGCAGCTTAGTGGTATCTGGGGGGCATAGAGGCTACACCTTC.